The 27 T cell receptor beta chains reported below all come from one sample, sequenced in a study of post-analysis software for immune sequencing data. Study-wide points: Five TRBV segments, including TRBV5-6, TRBV5-1 and TRBV20-1, were more frequent in patients than controls.

For these receptors, no antigen is known. The authors incorporated unique molecular identifiers into the TCR beta cDNA libraries. In TCRdb, the PCR reads were re-called with MiXCR into one record per CDR3 protein. The sample has 650,000 to 850,000 distinct CDR3 sequences, under 70% seen once. Sequenced input: blood. The source of these receptors is a girl aged 5-17 years with multiple sclerosis.

This clonotype was picked up a small number of times. This chain links TRBV7-2 with TRBJ1-2; D is unclear. The CDR3 runs to 13 residues. V lost 5 bases and J lost 2, with 9 bases in between. The V gene's germline CDR1 is SGHTA and CDR2 FQGNSA. The CDR3 sequence is CASSQQRNYGYTF. The CDR3 coding sequence is TGTGCCAGCAGCCAACAGAGAAACTATGGCTACACCTTC.

This clonotype was recorded a few times. The rearrangement joins TRBV5-1 to TRBJ2-3; 11 bases are shared with TRBD2. The germline V gene has CDR1 SGHRS and CDR2 YFSETQ. The CDR3 contains 15 residues. V lost 5 bases and J lost 2; bases outside the gene matches: 4. This chain's CDR3 is CASRGLAAVTDTQYF. The CDR3 DNA reads as TGCGCCAGCAGGGGACTAGCGGCCGTCACAGATACGCAGTATTTT.

The rearrangement joins TRBV12-3 or TRBV12-4 to TRBJ2-7, with D possibly called TRBD1 or TRBD2 (5 bases each). The CDR3 covers 16 residues. V was clipped by 6 bases and J by 1 base, with 19 bases between them. In DNA, the CDR3 is TGTGCCAGCAGCCGGGCCGGGGCCACCCAATCCTACGAGCAGTACTTC. Its protein product is CASSRAGATQSYEQYF.

The chain is built from TRBV7-2 and TRBJ2-3; D is possibly TRBD1 or TRBD2 (5 bases each). Trimming took off 4 bases at V and 6 bases at J, with 20 bases between the two ends. Germline V lookup: CDR1 SGHTA, CDR2 FQGNSA. CDR3 length equals 16 residues. In nucleotides, the CDR3 is TGTGCCAGCAGCTCCTCCCCGGGGCCAGAGAGGGATACGCAGTATTTT. Translating it yields CASSSSPGPERDTQYF.

In this sample, this clonotype turned up a few times. V and J are TRBV18 and TRBJ2-7, with 9 bases matching TRBD2. The germline gives CDR1 KGHSH, CDR2 LQKENI. After removal of 3 bases from V and 2 bases from J, the junction contained 5 bases not matched to a gene. This CDR3 region has 15 residues. Here the CDR3 DNA reads TGTGCCAGCTCACCGCTAGCGGGGCATACCTACGAGCAGTACTTC. Its protein is CASSPLAGHTYEQYF.

V and J are TRBV7-9 and TRBJ1-1; 7 nucleotides align to TRBD1. The CDR3 runs to 14 residues. The V segment lost 5 bases and the J segment 3 bases; nucleotides outside the gene matches: 6. Looked up from germline, CDR1 is SEHNR and CDR2 is FQNEAQ (reference sequence). For the CDR3, the DNA is TGTGCCAGCAGCGCAGGGGGAGGGGACACTGAAGCTTTCTTT. Amino acid sequence: CASSAGGGDTEAFF.

The chain has TRBV7-2 and TRBJ2-1; no firm D call. V lost 4 bases and J lost 6, with 7 bases in between. Germline lookup yields CDR1 SGHTA and CDR2 FQGNSA. The CDR3 sequence is 12 residues long. The CDR3 DNA reads as TGTGCCAGCAGCTCTCTAGGCAATGAGCAGTTCTTC. It translates to CASSSLGNEQFF. The full variable domain, with the rest looked up from reference TRBV7-2 and TRBJ2-1, is GAGVSQSPSNKVTEKGKDVELRCDPISGHTALYWYRQSLGQGLEFLIYFQGNSAPDKSGLPSDRFSAERTGGSVSTLTIQRTQQEDSAVYLCASSSLGNEQFFGPGTRLTVL.

This chain joins TRBV4-1 and TRBJ2-5, with 7 bases identical to TRBD1. This CDR3 region has 15 residues. The germline V gene encodes CDR1 MGHRA and CDR2 YSYEKL. The junction had 12 bases not matched to a gene; V was cut back by 6 bases and J by 5 bases. CDR3 sequence reads: CASRFEGASKETQYF. The DNA for the CDR3 is TGCGCCAGCAGATTCGAGGGGGCCTCGAAGGAGACCCAGTACTTC.

This clonotype was detected once. V usage is TRBV20-1 and J usage is TRBJ2-5, with D perhaps matching TRBD2 (6 bases). The CDR3 is 13 amino acids. Trimming pared 6 bases from V and 2 bases from J, leaving 13 bases between. In germline, CDR1 is DFQATT, CDR2 SNEGSKA (reference sequence). CDR3 loop: CSAGGASQETQYF. The CDR3 DNA sequence: TGCAGTGCCGGCGGGGCATCGCAAGAGACCCAGTACTTC.

This chain joins TRBV11-1 and TRBJ1-1; D possibly corresponds to TRBD1 (5 bases). The germline V gene encodes CDR1 SGHAT and CDR2 FQDESV (reference sequence). This CDR3 region has 13 residues. V was cut by 5 bases and J by 3 bases, with 10 bases left in between. The CDR3 loop reads CASSLDKDTEAFF. DNA of the CDR3: TGTGCCAGCAGCCTGGACAAGGACACTGAAGCTTTCTTT.

This clonotype was detected only a few times. V usage is TRBV6-5 and J usage is TRBJ1-2, with D possibly TRBD1 on 5 matching bases. Germline V lookup: CDR1 MNHEY, CDR2 SVGAGI. CDR3 length: 15 amino acids. V was clipped by 6 bases and J by 2 bases, with 16 bases between them. The CDR3 DNA sequence: TGTGCCAGCAGCAAGCTAAGGGGTCCAAACTATGGCTACACCTTC. It codes for CASSKLRGPNYGYTF.

As for this clonotype: A single base separates this from a much larger clone, so it may be a read error. The rearrangement links TRBV3-1 to TRBJ2-2, with D unclear. The germline V and J ends were trimmed by 6 bases and 3 bases, with 11 bases remaining between them. There are 14 residues in the CDR3. The germline V gene has CDR1 LGHDT and CDR2 YNNKEL (reference sequence). The CDR3 is CASRTGGDTGELFF. The CDR3 nucleotides read TGTGCCAGCAGGACTGGCGGAGACACCGGGGAGCTGTTTTTT.

The J gene is TRBJ1-1, the V gene TRBV7-9; 10 bases agree with TRBD1. The CDR3 extends over 17 amino acids. With V trimmed by 4 bases and J by 0 bases, 8 bases remained unmatched. Germline V gene data show CDR1 as SEHNR and CDR2 as FQNEAQ (reference sequence). DNA of the CDR3: TGTGCCAGCAGCTCCCTCAGGGACAGGGGAGTGAACACTGAAGCTTTCTTT. Its protein is CASSSLRDRGVNTEAFF.

The chain uses TRBV7-2 and TRBJ2-4, with D possibly matching TRBD1 (6 bases). The end of the DNA is better explained by TRBJ2-7, so the J call may be wrong. Germline V CDR1 and CDR2: SGHTA, FQGNSA. The length of the CDR3 is 13 residues. This chain's CDR3 is CASSLIQGNEQYF. The CDR3 coding sequence is TGTGCCAGCAGCTTAATTCAGGGGAACGAGCAGTACTTC.

The V gene is TRBV28, the J gene TRBJ2-7; 9 bases are a match to TRBD1. After removal of 5 bases from V and 2 bases from J, the junction contained 10 bases not matched to a gene. Germline CDR1 reads MDHEN; CDR2 reads SYDVKM. The CDR3 totals 16 residues. This chain's CDR3 is CASSPTGQGRTYEQYF. The CDR3, as DNA: TGTGCCAGCAGTCCCACCGGACAGGGGAGAACCTACGAGCAGTACTTC.

This chain joins TRBV3-1 and TRBJ1-2; D might be TRBD1 (6 bases). CDR1 and CDR2 (germline): LGHDT, YNNKEL (reference sequence). The CDR3 sequence is 14 residues long. Trimming removed 1 base from V and 8 bases from J, with 14 bases in between. CDR3 sequence (DNA): TGTGCCAGCAGCCAAGGAAACGGGGGCCGAGGCTACACCTTC. This translates into CASSQGNGGRGYTF.

The chain carries TRBV29-1 and TRBJ2-7, with D possibly matching TRBD2 (5 bases). CDR1 and CDR2 from the germline V gene are SQVTM and ANQGSEA. The CDR3 is made up of 12 amino acids. With 4 bases removed from V and 7 bases from J, the gap between germline ends came to 14 bases. The CDR3 here is CSVGKLVGEQYF. DNA of the CDR3: TGCAGCGTTGGTAAACTAGTCGGTGAGCAGTACTTC.

The V gene is TRBV5-1, the J gene TRBJ2-1, with D perhaps matching TRBD2 (6 bases). The germline CDR1 and CDR2 sequences are SGHRS and YFSETQ. The CDR3 extends over 15 amino acids. Trimming stripped 5 bases from V and 7 bases from J, with 19 bases between. Here the CDR3 reads CASRQAEGARNEQFF. The CDR3 DNA reads TGCGCCAGCAGACAAGCGGAGGGAGCCCGGAATGAGCAGTTCTTC.

As to this clonotype: At one of its ends the junction is not consistent with the germline gene, which may arise from a read error. The chain uses TRBV20-1 and TRBJ1-5, with D tentatively TRBD1 (5 bases). The CDR3 has 14 amino acids. The germline CDR1 and CDR2 sequences are DFQATT and SNEGSKA (reference sequence). The CDR3 DNA sequence: TGCAGTGCTAGAGCGGGCAGGGCTGAGAATCCCCTGCATTTT. It codes for CSARAGRAENPLHF.

This chain links TRBV4-1 with TRBJ1-5; 10 nucleotides agree with TRBD1. J was trimmed by 5 bases and V by 4 bases; bases with no gene match: 8. Per germline, CDR1 MGHRA and CDR2 YSYEKL. The CDR3 spans 16 residues. CDR3 protein: CASSPTGTGAYQPQHF. For the CDR3, the DNA is TGCGCCAGCAGCCCAACAGGGACAGGGGCCTATCAGCCCCAGCATTTT.

Regarding this clonotype: One end of the junction fails to match germline, which may point to a read error. V is TRBV4-1 and J is TRBJ1-5; a possible D gene is TRBD1 (5 bases). The germline CDR1 and CDR2 sequences are MGHRA and YSYEKL. This CDR3 is 16 amino acids long. The chain's CDR3 is CTSSQDGAGDPRPQHF. Written as DNA, the CDR3 is TGCACCAGCAGCCAAGATGGGGCAGGAGACCCGCGGCCCCAGCATTTT.

The table lists this clonotype with a few counts. The chain employs TRBV15 and TRBJ2-7, with 9 bases that match TRBD2. Germline CDR1 and CDR2: LNHNV and YYDKDF (reference sequence). The CDR3 has 19 amino acids. V was pared by 0 bases and J by 0 bases, with 12 bases of the junction left unmatched. For the CDR3, the DNA is TGTGCCACCAGCAGAGATGGTAGCGGGAGCCACCGACTCTCCTACGAGCAGTACTTC. This codes for CATSRDGSGSHRLSYEQYF.

The chain combines TRBV4-1 with TRBJ1-1; D is unclear. The CDR3 spans 14 residues. V lost 1 base and J lost 5, with 11 bases in between. Germline CDR1 and CDR2: MGHRA and YSYEKL. CDR3 coding DNA: TGCGCCAGCAGCCAAGGTGAGTTAGGTACTGAAGCTTTCTTT. It yields the protein CASSQGELGTEAFF.

This chain joins TRBV6-5 and TRBJ2-3; 7 bases map to TRBD1. This CDR3 is 16 amino acids long. Germline-derived CDR1 and CDR2 are MNHEY and SVGAGI. The J segment lost 1 base and the V segment lost 5 bases, leaving 9 bases of the junction unmatched. The CDR3 loop reads CASSPELTGRTDTQYF. The CDR3 DNA reads as TGTGCCAGCAGTCCCGAACTGACAGGGCGCACAGATACGCAGTATTTT.

The chain uses TRBV5-1 and TRBJ2-1; 11 bases align to TRBD2. The CDR3 contains 15 residues. V trimming: 4 bases; J trimming: 3 bases; junction bases outside the gene matches: 3. From germline, CDR1 is SGHRS and CDR2 YFSETQ. The CDR3 reads CASSASGGNYNEQFF. The DNA for the CDR3 is TGCGCCAGCAGCGCTAGCGGGGGGAACTACAATGAGCAGTTCTTC.

The gene calls are TRBV7-7 and TRBJ2-5; TRBD1 agrees at 7 bases. CDR1 and CDR2 from the germline V gene are SSHAT and FNYEAQ (reference sequence). The CDR3 is made up of 16 amino acids. Trimming removed 5 bases from V and 11 bases from J; junction bases left unmatched: 20. The CDR3 bases are TGTGCCAGCAGCCCCGTCTTAGAGGGACAGTGGGGAGAGCAGTACTTC. Protein sequence: CASSPVLEGQWGEQYF.

The J gene is TRBJ2-4, the V gene TRBV20-1, with D possibly being TRBD2 (6 bases). The CDR3 extends over 14 amino acids. V was shortened by 5 bases and J by 10 bases, with 21 bases between the two germline ends. Germline V gives CDR1 DFQATT, CDR2 SNEGSKA (reference sequence). CDR3 region: CSAGARDPGGIQYF. For the CDR3, the DNA is TGCAGTGCTGGAGCCCGGGACCCCGGGGGTATTCAGTACTTC.